The source of this T cell receptor beta chain is a study of CD8 T cells in ankylosing spondylitis. The CDR3 is 14 residues long. CDR1 is SNHLY and CDR2 is FYNNEI in the germline V gene. V was clipped by 6 bases and J by 1 base; unmatched bases: 1. About this clonotype itself: Its antigen is not known.

Broader study findings: Disease-linked clones bore a CD8+ phenotype, appearing relatively rarely in peripheral blood. A TCR beta motif of 7 to 9 highly homologous variants seemed to mark ankylosing spondylitis blood. Past studies reported some motif variants in reactive arthritis synovial fluid and blood. Significantly higher representation of disease-linked clones was reported for matched ankylosing spondylitis synovial fluid.

Preparation of TCR beta libraries was done by quantitative 5'-RACE with molecular barcodes. TCRdb processed the 5' RACE reads anew with MiXCR; each CDR3 protein has one entry. Among approximately 540,000 distinct CDR3 sequences listed, roughly 13% were seen once. The TCR comes from a male donor with ankylosing spondylitis. The material sequenced was blood, either unsorted or a sorted T cell fraction (not recorded which). The chain links TRBV2 to TRBJ2-2, with TRBD1 identical over 8 bases. The DNA for the CDR3 is TGTGCCAGCAGCGACAGGGGGAACACCGGGGAGCTGTTTTTT. As protein: CASSDRGNTGELFF.